The 14 T cell receptor beta chains below were found in one sample sequenced in a study of identical twins (dated by TCRdb to the mid-2010s). Libraries were built with 5' RACE. Sequencer: Illumina HiSeq 2000. Using fastp trimming at Q25 and MiXCR clonotype assembly, TCRdb reanalyzed the public sequencing data and kept in-frame beta chains. Rows with a matching CDR3 protein are joined into one entry that keeps the most common DNA and genes. Across this sample there are roughly 200,000 distinct CDR3 sequences, with approximately 8.3% seen only once. The ten largest clones capture about 1.8% of the sample. This same sample was also part of a study on yellow fever vaccine responses in identical twins.

Source material: memory (CD45RO+) T cells sorted from blood. The cell subset or site label, as the study defines it: CD45RO+ enriched T cells. The receptors originated from a woman aged 18-35 years in good health.

This clonotype was detected ten times or more. This chain links TRBV29-1 with TRBJ2-3, with 16 nucleotides matching TRBD2. V dropped 1 base and J dropped 3; count of bases not matched to a gene: 4. CDR3 size: 17 residues. CDR1 is SQVTM, CDR2 ANQGSEA, per germline. CDR3 coding DNA: TGCAGCGTTGAAGGGGGACTAGCGGGGGGGCCTACAGATACGCAGTATTTT. Translated: CSVEGGLAGGPTDTQYF.

This clonotype showed up just a few times. The CDR3: CASRSAGANVLTF. Here the CDR3 DNA reads TGTGCCAGCAGGAGTGCCGGGGCCAACGTCCTGACTTTC. The chain is built from TRBV12-3 or TRBV12-4 and TRBJ2-6; the D is unclear. CDR3 length equals 13 residues. V was shortened by 6 bases and J by 4 bases, with 7 bases between the two germline ends.

V gene TRBV5-1 combines with J gene TRBJ2-7; D is tentatively TRBD1 or TRBD2 (5 bases each). V lost 0 bases and J 2 bases, leaving 12 bases between the germline ends. CDR3 size: 15 residues. CDR1 SGHRS and CDR2 YFSETQ come from the germline V gene. The CDR3 loop reads CASSLDGGTPYEQYF. CDR3 coding DNA: TGCGCCAGCAGCTTGGATGGGGGTACGCCCTACGAGCAGTACTTC.

This clonotype has a handful of counts. The chain has TRBV5-1 and TRBJ1-2, with D uncertain. Trimming removed 2 bases from V and 3 bases from J, with 14 bases in between. In germline, CDR1 is SGHRS, CDR2 YFSETQ. This CDR3 region has 15 residues. CDR3 sequence reads: CASSFQPAAHYGYTF. The DNA of the CDR3 is TGCGCCAGCAGCTTTCAACCGGCAGCCCACTATGGCTACACCTTC.

The chain links TRBV2 to TRBJ2-2; D remains unclear. The germline V gene has CDR1 SNHLY and CDR2 FYNNEI. Trimming cost V 8 bases and J 2 bases, with 9 bases left between them. CDR3 length equals 13 residues. The CDR3 loop reads CASRHFNTGELFF. As DNA, the CDR3 is TGTGCCAGCCGGCATTTTAACACCGGGGAGCTGTTTTTT.

The gene calls are TRBV6-4 and TRBJ2-3; D call uncertain. This CDR3 contains 14 residues. Deletions cut 4 bases from V and 0 bases from J, with 8 bases between. From germline, CDR1 is MRHNA and CDR2 SNTAGT. Here the CDR3 DNA reads TGTGCCAGCAGTGTGTTCGGTAGCACAGATACGCAGTATTTT. Amino acids: CASSVFGSTDTQYF.

This clonotype was seen more than once but under ten times. This sequence joins TRBV19 and TRBJ2-5, with 9 positions matching TRBD1. The junction had 5 bases not matched to a gene; V was cut back by 5 bases and J by 1 base. Germline V CDR1 and CDR2: LNHDA, SQIVND (reference sequence). The CDR3 runs 15 residues. The CDR3 nucleotides read TGTGCCAGTAGTGAATCGACAGGGGGCCAAGAGACCCAGTACTTC. Its translation is CASSESTGGQETQYF.

This clonotype was detected many times. The V gene is TRBV12-3 or TRBV12-4, the J gene TRBJ2-5, with 9 nucleotides matching TRBD1. Trimming at V came to 5 bases and at J to 9 bases, leaving 7 bases not matched to a gene. The CDR3 length is 13 residues. The CDR3 nucleotides are TGTGCCAGCAGTCTAACTACAGGGGGCCCCCAGTACTTC. Translation: CASSLTTGGPQYF.

This chain uses TRBV25-1 with TRBJ2-3; tentative D call: TRBD1 (5 bases). Trimming pared 3 bases from V and 3 bases from J, leaving 13 bases between. Germline CDR1 MGHDK, CDR2 SYGVNS. This CDR3 spans 15 amino acids. Here the CDR3 reads CASSDFGHPTDTQYF. CDR3 sequence (DNA): TGTGCCAGCAGTGATTTTGGACACCCTACAGATACGCAGTATTTT.

A few counts support this clonotype. The chain uses TRBV28 and TRBJ2-7; the match to TRBD1 covers 9 bases. J lost 8 bases, V lost 6 bases, and 11 bases had no gene match. Germline values: CDR1 MDHEN, CDR2 SYDVKM. This CDR3 has 14 amino acids. CDR3 in amino acids: CASREQGASGKQYF. As DNA, the CDR3 is TGTGCCAGCAGAGAACAGGGGGCGTCTGGGAAGCAGTACTTC. The complete variable domain, with remaining parts taken from reference TRBV28 and TRBJ2-7, reads DVKVTQSSRYLVKRTGEKVFLECVQDMDHENMFWYRQDPGLGLRLIYFSYDVKMKEKGDIPEGYSVSREKKERFSLILESASTNQTSMYLCASREQGASGKQYFGPGTRLTVT.

The table lists this clonotype with many counts. V gene TRBV11-2 combines with J gene TRBJ2-3, with D maybe TRBD2 (5 bases). The CDR3 extends over 16 amino acids. CDR1 SGHAT and CDR2 FQNNGV come from the germline V gene. Trimming stripped 5 bases from V and 3 bases from J, with 18 bases between. The CDR3 DNA reads as TGTGCCAGCAGCCAACTAGTTAGACAAGCAACAGATACGCAGTATTTT. It translates to CASSQLVRQATDTQYF.

This clonotype was recorded many times. This chain links TRBV27 with TRBJ2-3, with 12 bases that match TRBD2. Germline V lookup: CDR1 MNHEY, CDR2 SMNVEV (reference sequence). CDR3 length equals 15 residues. The J segment lost 7 bases and the V segment lost 4 bases, leaving 6 bases of the junction unmatched. Here the CDR3 reads CASSSLAGGRNTQYF. CDR3 DNA sequence: TGTGCCAGCAGTTCCCTAGCGGGAGGGCGGAATACGCAGTATTTT.

For the CDR3, the DNA is TGTGCCAGCAGCTTAGGACAAGAGCAGGGGATAACTAATGAAAAACTGTTTTTT. Translated: CASSLGQEQGITNEKLFF. The rearrangement joins TRBV11-1 to TRBJ1-4; TRBD1 might be the D (6 bases). The V gene lost 1 base and the J gene lost 1 base, with 16 bases spanning the gap. The CDR3 is 18 amino acids. Germline V CDR1 and CDR2: SGHAT, FQDESV (reference sequence). The full variable domain, rest sourced from reference TRBV11-1 and TRBJ1-4, is EAEVAQSPRYKITEKSQAVAFWCDPISGHATLYWYRQILGQGPELLVQFQDESVVDDSQLPKDRFSAERLKGVDSTLKIQPAELGDSAMYLCASSLGQEQGITNEKLFFGSGTQLSVL.

The chain carries TRBV12-3 or TRBV12-4 and TRBJ1-5; D may be TRBD1 (5 bases). Trimming removed 10 bases from V and 4 bases from J, with 17 bases in between. This CDR3 is 14 amino acids long. The CDR3 bases are TGTGCCACCGGCGTAAGAGGGGCTAATCAGCCCCAGCATTTT. Protein sequence: CATGVRGANQPQHF.